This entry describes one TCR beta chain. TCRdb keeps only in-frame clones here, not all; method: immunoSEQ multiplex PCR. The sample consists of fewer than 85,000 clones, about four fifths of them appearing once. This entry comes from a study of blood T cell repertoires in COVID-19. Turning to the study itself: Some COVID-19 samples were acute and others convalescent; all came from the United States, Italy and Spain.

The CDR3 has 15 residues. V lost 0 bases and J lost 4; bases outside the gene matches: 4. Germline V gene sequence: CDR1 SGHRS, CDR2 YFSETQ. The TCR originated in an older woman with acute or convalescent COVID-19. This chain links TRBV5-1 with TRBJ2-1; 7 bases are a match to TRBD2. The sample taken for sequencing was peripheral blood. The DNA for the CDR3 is TGCGCCAGCAGCTTGGGTCTAGCGGTTTACAATGAGCAGTTCTTC. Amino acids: CASSLGLAVYNEQFF.